Listed below are T cell receptor beta chains from one sample, sequenced in a study of beta chain features in type 1 diabetes. Data came from immunoSEQ multiplex PCR; TCRdb stores just in-frame clones and leaves some out. The data show more than 100,000 clones, 9% seen once. The specimen sequenced was central memory CD4+ T cells from blood. The receptors originated from a man under 40 with type 1 diabetes. Both conserved end residues are part of each CDR3. Fields, in order: D gene, J gene, clone size, V gene, CDR3 protein, CDR3 DNA. D genes are given only for firm matches. The listing skips clone size in some rows; elsewhere it reads once, few, many or a size class.

d_gene: TRBD2; j_gene: TRBJ2-1; abundance: medium-sized; v_gene: TRBV7-9; CDR3aa: CASSLSLAGSYNEQFF; CDR3nt: TGTGCCAGCAGCTTATCGTTAGCGGGCTCCTACAATGAGCAGTTCTTC
d_gene: .; j_gene: TRBJ2-1; abundance: few; v_gene: TRBV18; CDR3aa: CASSPGNREGNEQFF; CDR3nt: TGTGCCAGCTCACCAGGGAACAGGGAGGGCAATGAGCAGTTCTTC
d_gene: .; j_gene: TRBJ2-3; abundance: few; v_gene: TRBV7-2; CDR3aa: CASSLGLSTDTQYF; CDR3nt: TGTGCCAGCAGCCTAGGGCTTAGCACAGATACGCAGTATTTT
d_gene: .; j_gene: TRBJ2-3; abundance: .; v_gene: TRBV7-8; CDR3aa: CASSLVDTDTQYF; CDR3nt: TGTGCCAGCAGCTTAGTAGACACAGATACGCAGTATTTT
d_gene: TRBD1; j_gene: TRBJ1-3; abundance: .; v_gene: TRBV4-2; CDR3aa: CASSQEEGAGNTIYF; CDR3nt: TGTGCCAGCAGCCAAGAGGAGGGGGCGGGAAACACCATATATTTT
d_gene: .; j_gene: TRBJ1-1; abundance: .; v_gene: TRBV29-1; CDR3aa: CSVEDRGQTEAFF; CDR3nt: TGCAGCGTTGAAGACCGTGGGCAGACTGAAGCTTTCTTT
d_gene: TRBD1; j_gene: TRBJ1-2; abundance: few; v_gene: TRBV25-1; CDR3aa: CASSNDRDGYGYTF; CDR3nt: TGTGCCAGCAGTAACGACAGGGACGGCTATGGCTACACCTTC
d_gene: TRBD2; j_gene: TRBJ2-1; abundance: few; v_gene: TRBV5-1; CDR3aa: CASSPERGGLLTEQFF; CDR3nt: TGCGCCAGCAGCCCTGAACGCGGGGGACTCCTTACTGAGCAGTTCTTC
d_gene: .; j_gene: TRBJ2-7; abundance: few; v_gene: TRBV19; CDR3aa: CASSAPPYGGPYEQYF; CDR3nt: TGTGCCAGTAGTGCCCCTCCATACGGAGGACCCTACGAGCAGTACTTC
d_gene: .; j_gene: TRBJ2-3; abundance: few; v_gene: TRBV11-2; CDR3aa: CASSFGGIYTQYF; CDR3nt: TGTGCCAGCAGCTTTGGGGGCATTTATACGCAGTATTTT
d_gene: .; j_gene: TRBJ2-2; abundance: .; v_gene: TRBV9; CDR3aa: CASSVAGQGSGELFF; CDR3nt: TGTGCCAGCAGCGTAGCGGGCCAGGGGTCCGGGGAGCTGTTTTTT
d_gene: .; j_gene: TRBJ1-5; abundance: few; v_gene: TRBV5-6; CDR3aa: CASSLTGGNQPQHF; CDR3nt: TGTGCCAGCAGCTTGACAGGTGGCAATCAGCCCCAGCATTTT
d_gene: TRBD2; j_gene: TRBJ2-5; abundance: few; v_gene: TRBV7-6; CDR3aa: CASGPGGSVETQYF; CDR3nt: TGTGCCAGCGGCCCGGGGGGTTCGGTGGAGACCCAGTACTTC
d_gene: .; j_gene: TRBJ2-3; abundance: .; v_gene: TRBV29-1; CDR3aa: CSVVIQGTDTQYF; CDR3nt: TGCAGCGTTGTTATCCAGGGCACAGATACGCAGTATTTT
d_gene: .; j_gene: TRBJ2-2; abundance: .; v_gene: TRBV9; CDR3aa: CASSVLTGELFF; CDR3nt: TGTGCCAGCAGCGTTCTCACCGGGGAGCTGTTTTTT
d_gene: .; j_gene: TRBJ2-3; abundance: few; v_gene: TRBV12-5; CDR3aa: CASGNGGTDTQYF; CDR3nt: TGTGCTAGTGGCAACGGGGGTACAGATACGCAGTATTTT
d_gene: TRBD2; j_gene: TRBJ2-2; abundance: .; v_gene: TRBV7-3; CDR3aa: CASSLGTTTGELFF; CDR3nt: TGTGCCAGCAGCCTCGGGACTACCACCGGGGAGCTGTTTTTT
d_gene: TRBD1; j_gene: TRBJ2-7; abundance: .; v_gene: TRBV6-1; CDR3aa: CASQKQGALNEQYF; CDR3nt: TGTGCCAGCCAAAAACAGGGGGCGCTTAACGAGCAGTACTTC
d_gene: .; j_gene: TRBJ2-3; abundance: few; v_gene: TRBV6-6; CDR3aa: CASSYSSVTDTQYF; CDR3nt: TGTGCCAGCAGTTACTCGAGCGTAACAGATACGCAGTATTTT
d_gene: TRBD1; j_gene: TRBJ1-5; abundance: .; v_gene: TRBV6-5; CDR3aa: CASSDRGNQPQHF; CDR3nt: TGTGCCAGCAGTGACAGGGGCAATCAGCCCCAGCATTTT